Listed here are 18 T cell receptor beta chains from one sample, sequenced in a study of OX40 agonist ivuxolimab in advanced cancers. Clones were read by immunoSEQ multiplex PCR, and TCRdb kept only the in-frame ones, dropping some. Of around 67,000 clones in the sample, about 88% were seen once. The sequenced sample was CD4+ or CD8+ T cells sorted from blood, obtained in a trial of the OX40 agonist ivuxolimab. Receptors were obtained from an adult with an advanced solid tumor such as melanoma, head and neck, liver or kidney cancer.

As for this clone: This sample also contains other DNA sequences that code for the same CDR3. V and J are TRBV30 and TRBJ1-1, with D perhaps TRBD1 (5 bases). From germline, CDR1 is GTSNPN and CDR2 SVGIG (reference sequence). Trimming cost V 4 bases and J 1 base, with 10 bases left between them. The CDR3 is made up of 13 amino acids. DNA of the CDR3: TGTGCCTGGAAACGGGGGGGGAACACTGAAGCTTTCTTT. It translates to CAWKRGGNTEAFF.

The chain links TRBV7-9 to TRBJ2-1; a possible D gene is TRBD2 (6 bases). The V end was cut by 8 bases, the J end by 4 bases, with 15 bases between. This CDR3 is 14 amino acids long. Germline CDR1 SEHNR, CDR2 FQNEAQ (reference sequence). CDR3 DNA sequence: TGTGCCAGCCGCGGGGCGACTTTGTACAATGAGCAGTTCTTC. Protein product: CASRGATLYNEQFF.

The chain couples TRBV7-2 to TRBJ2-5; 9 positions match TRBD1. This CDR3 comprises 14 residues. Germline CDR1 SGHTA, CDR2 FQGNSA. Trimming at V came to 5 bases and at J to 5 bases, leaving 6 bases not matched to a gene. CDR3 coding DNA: TGTGCCAGCAGCCCGTGGGACAGGGAGGAGACCCAGTACTTC. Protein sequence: CASSPWDREETQYF.

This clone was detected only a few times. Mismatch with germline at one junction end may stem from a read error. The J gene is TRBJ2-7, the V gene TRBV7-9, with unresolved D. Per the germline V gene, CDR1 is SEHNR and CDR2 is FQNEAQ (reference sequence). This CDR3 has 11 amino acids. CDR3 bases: TGTGCCAGCAGCTTAGGAGTCAGGTCGCGATTC. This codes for CASSLGVRSRF.

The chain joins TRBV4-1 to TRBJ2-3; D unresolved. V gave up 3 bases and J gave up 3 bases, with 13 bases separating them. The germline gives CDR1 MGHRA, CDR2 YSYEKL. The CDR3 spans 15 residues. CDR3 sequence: CASSHQTLRTDTQYF. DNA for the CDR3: TGCGCCAGCAGCCACCAGACGCTACGAACAGATACGCAGTATTTT.

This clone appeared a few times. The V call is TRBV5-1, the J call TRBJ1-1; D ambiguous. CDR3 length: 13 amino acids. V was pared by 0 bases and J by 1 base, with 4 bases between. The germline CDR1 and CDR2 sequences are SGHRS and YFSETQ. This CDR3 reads CASSLDKNTEAFF. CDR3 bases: TGCGCCAGCAGCTTGGACAAGAACACTGAAGCTTTCTTT.

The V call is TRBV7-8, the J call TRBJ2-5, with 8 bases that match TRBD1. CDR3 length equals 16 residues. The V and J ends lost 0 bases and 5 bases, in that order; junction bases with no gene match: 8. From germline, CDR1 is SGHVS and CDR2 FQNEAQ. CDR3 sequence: CASSLAPTRGLETQYF. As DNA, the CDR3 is TGTGCCAGCAGCTTAGCCCCCACCAGGGGGCTGGAGACCCAGTACTTC. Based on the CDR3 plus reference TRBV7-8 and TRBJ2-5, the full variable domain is GAGVSQSPRYKVAKRGQDVALRCDPISGHVSLFWYQQALGQGPEFLTYFQNEAQLDKSGLPSDRFFAERPEGSVSTLKIQRTQQEDSAVYLCASSLAPTRGLETQYFGPGTRLLVL.

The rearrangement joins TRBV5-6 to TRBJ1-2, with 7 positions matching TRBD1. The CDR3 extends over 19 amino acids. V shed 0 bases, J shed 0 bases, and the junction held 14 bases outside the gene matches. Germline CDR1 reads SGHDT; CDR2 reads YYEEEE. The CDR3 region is CASSLAEGLTGTANYGYTF. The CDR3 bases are TGTGCCAGCAGCTTGGCTGAAGGTCTAACCGGGACAGCTAACTATGGCTACACCTTC.

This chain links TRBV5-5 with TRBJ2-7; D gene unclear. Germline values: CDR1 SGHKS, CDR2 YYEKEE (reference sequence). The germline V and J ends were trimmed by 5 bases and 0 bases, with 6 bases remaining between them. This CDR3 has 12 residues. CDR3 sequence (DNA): TGTGCCAGCAGGTTTGACTCCTACGAGCAGTACTTC. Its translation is CASRFDSYEQYF.

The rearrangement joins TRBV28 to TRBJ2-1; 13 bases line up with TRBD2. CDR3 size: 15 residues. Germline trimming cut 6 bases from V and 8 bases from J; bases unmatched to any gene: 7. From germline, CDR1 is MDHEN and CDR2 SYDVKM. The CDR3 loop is CASRPRLAGGDEQFF. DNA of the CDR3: TGTGCCAGCAGACCTCGACTAGCGGGGGGCGATGAGCAGTTCTTC.

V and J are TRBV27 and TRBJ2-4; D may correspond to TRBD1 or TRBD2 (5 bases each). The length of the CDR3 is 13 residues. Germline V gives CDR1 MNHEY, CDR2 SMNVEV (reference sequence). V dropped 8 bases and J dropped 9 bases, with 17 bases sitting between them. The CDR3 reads CASQGTVWGIQYF. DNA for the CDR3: TGTGCCAGCCAAGGGACGGTATGGGGCATTCAGTACTTC.

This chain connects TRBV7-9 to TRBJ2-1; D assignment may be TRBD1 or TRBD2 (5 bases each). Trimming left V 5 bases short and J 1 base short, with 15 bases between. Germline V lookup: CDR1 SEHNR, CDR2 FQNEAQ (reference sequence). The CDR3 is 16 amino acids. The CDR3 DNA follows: TGTGCCAGCAGCGGTGGGACGGGAACTTCCTACAATGAGCAGTTCTTC. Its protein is CASSGGTGTSYNEQFF.

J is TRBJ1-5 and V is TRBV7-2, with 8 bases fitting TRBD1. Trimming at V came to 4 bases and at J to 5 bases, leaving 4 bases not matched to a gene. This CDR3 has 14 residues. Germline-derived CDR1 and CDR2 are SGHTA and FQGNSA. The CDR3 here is CASSSGGAYQPQHF. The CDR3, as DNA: TGTGCCAGCAGCTCAGGGGGCGCGTATCAGCCCCAGCATTTT.

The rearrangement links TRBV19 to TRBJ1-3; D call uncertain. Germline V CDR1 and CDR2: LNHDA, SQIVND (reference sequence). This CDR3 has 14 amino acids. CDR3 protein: CGTAERDSGNTIYF. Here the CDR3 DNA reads TGTGGTACGGCGGAAAGAGACTCTGGAAACACCATATATTTT.

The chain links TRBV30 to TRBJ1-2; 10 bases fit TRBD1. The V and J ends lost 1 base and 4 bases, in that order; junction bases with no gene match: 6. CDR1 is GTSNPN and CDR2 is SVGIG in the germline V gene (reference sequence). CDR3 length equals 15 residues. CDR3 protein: CAWSGGQGLFYGYTF. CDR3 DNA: TGTGCCTGGAGTGGGGGACAGGGGCTTTTCTATGGCTACACCTTC. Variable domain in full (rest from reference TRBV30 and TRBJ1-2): SQTIHQWPATLVQPVGSPLSLECTVEGTSNPNLYWYRQAAGRGLQLLFYSVGIGQISSEVPQNLSASRPQDRQFILSSKKLLLSDSGFYLCAWSGGQGLFYGYTFGSGTRLTVV.

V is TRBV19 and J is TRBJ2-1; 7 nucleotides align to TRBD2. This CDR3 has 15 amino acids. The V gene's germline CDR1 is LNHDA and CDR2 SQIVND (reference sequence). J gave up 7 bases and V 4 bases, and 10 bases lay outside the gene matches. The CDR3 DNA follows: TGTGCCAGTAGTAGCCCCGAGCGGGGCCGGAATGAGCAGTTCTTC. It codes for CASSSPERGRNEQFF.

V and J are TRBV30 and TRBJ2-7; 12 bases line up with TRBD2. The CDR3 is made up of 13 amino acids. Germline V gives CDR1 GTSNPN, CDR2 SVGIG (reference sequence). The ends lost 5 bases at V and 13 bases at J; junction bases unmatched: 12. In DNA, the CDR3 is TGTGCCTGGGCCCGAACTAGCGGGGGGTTGGTTTACTTC. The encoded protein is CAWARTSGGLVYF.

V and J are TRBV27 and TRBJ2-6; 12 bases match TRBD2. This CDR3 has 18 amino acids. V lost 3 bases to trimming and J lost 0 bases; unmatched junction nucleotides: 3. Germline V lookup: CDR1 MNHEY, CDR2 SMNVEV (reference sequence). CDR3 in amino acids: CASSFWGLAGSGANVLTF. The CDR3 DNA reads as TGTGCCAGCAGTTTCTGGGGACTAGCGGGCTCTGGGGCCAACGTCCTGACTTTC.